The rows below give T cell receptor beta chains drawn from one sample of a study of T cells after yellow fever vaccination. TCRdb re-called the 5' RACE reads with MiXCR, one entry per CDR3 protein. Of some 390,000 distinct CDR3 sequences listed, around 6.5% are singletons. Here the sequenced sample was PBMCs, taken 5 days after the yellow fever booster vaccination. The receptors originated from a young man who received the YFV17D yellow fever vaccine. Each CDR3 is given with its conserved first and last residue. Fields, in order: CDR3 protein, V gene, clone size. Size tells how often a clone was seen (once, few, many) or the class of an expanded clone, and some rows leave it out.

CASRTAGGDSYNEQFF,TRBV12-3/TRBV12-4,many
CASSSGRTGGTDTQYF,TRBV5-8,many
CSARDDLAGSLVANTGELFF,TRBV20-1,few
CASSSSTDRDTQYF,TRBV12-3/TRBV12-4,-
CSAVGGYVEKLFF,TRBV20-1,many
CASSQVSQGPHEQYF,TRBV14,many
CASSLAPDSRYEQYF,TRBV6-1,-
CSALLLGQGRANYGYTF,TRBV20-1,few
CASKRVPQETQYF,TRBV5-4,many
CASSLGYNPTGELFF,TRBV11-2,many
CSVRSRGEQYF,TRBV20-1,many
CASSLIPKREGNEQFF,TRBV7-3,-
CASRGGSEQFF,TRBV12-3/TRBV12-4,many
CASAAPGVGGGYTF,TRBV12-3/TRBV12-4,many
CASSPGGLAGGSQETQYF,TRBV5-1,-
CASSSPGTSAISYEQYF,TRBV7-2,-
CASSTLLTGDHEQYF,TRBV27,few
CATGPNREQYF,TRBV2,few
CASSLEGSESSEQYF,TRBV5-1,-
CAPWGTGRLQETQYF,TRBV10-3,many
CASSRRLAGGSTDTQYF,TRBV14,few
CASSLVQEGYNEQFF,TRBV5-1,many
CASSQDFLTPMGTEAFF,TRBV4-2,-
CASRGTGIWSELFF,TRBV27,few